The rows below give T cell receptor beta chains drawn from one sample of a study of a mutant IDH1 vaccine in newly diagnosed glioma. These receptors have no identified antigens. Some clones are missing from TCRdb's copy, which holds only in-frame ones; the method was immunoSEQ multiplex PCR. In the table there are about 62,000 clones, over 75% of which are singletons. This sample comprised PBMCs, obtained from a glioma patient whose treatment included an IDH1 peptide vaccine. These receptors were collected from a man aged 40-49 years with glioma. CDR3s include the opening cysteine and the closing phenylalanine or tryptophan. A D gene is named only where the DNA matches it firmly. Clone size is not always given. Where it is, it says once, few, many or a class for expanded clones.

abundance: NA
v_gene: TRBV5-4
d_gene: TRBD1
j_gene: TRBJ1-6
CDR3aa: CASSAGQGRNSPLHF
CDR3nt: TGTGCCAGCAGCGCGGGACAGGGAAGGAATTCACCCCTCCACTTT

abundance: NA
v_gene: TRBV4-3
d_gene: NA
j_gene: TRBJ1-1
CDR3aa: CASSPAENTEAFF
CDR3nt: TGCGCCAGCAGCCCCGCGGAGAACACTGAAGCTTTCTTT

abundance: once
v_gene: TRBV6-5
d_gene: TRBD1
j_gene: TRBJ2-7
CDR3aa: CASSQQGAGYEQYF
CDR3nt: TGTGCCAGCAGTCAACAGGGGGCCGGGTACGAGCAGTACTTC

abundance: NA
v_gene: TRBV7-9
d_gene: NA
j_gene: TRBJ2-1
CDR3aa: CASSSGAYNERFF
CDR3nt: TGTGCCAGCAGCTCCGGGGCCTACAATGAGCGGTTCTTC

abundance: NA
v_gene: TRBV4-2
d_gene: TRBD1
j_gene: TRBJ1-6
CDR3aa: CASSQEGQRNSPLHF
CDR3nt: TGTGCCAGCAGCCAAGAGGGACAGAGAAATTCACCCCTCCACTTT

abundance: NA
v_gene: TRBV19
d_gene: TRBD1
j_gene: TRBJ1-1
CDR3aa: CASSIRGQGTEAFF
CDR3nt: TGTGCCAGTAGTATAAGGGGACAGGGTACTGAAGCTTTCTTT

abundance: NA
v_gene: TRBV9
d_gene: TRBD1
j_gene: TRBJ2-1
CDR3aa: CASSARDRGYNEQFF
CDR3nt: TGTGCCAGCAGCGCCAGGGACAGGGGTTACAATGAGCAGTTCTTC

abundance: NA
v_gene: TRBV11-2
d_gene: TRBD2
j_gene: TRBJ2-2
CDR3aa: CASSISGKNTGELFF
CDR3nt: TGTGCCAGCAGCATTAGCGGGAAGAACACCGGGGAGCTGTTTTTT

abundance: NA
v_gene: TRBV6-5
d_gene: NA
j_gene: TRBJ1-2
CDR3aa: CASSYERGRSSVYTF
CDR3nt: TGTGCCAGCAGTTACGAGCGGGGCCGATCTAGTGTCTACACCTTC

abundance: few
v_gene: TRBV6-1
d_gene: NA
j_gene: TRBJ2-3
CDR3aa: CASSPAGVGTDTQYF
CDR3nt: TGTGCCAGCAGTCCCGCAGGGGTAGGGACAGATACGCAGTATTTT

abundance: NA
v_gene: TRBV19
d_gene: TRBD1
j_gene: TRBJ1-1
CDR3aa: CASSIGTGMTEAFF
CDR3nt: TGTGCCAGTAGTATAGGGACAGGGATGACTGAAGCTTTCTTT

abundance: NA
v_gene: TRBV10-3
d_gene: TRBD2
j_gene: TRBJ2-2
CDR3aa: CAISESLASGRGTGELFF
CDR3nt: TGTGCCATCAGTGAGTCGTTGGCTAGCGGGAGGGGCACCGGGGAGCTGTTTTTT

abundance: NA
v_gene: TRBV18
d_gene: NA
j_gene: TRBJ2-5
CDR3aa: CASSPMYQETQYF
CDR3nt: TGTGCCAGCTCACCTATGTACCAAGAGACCCAGTACTTC

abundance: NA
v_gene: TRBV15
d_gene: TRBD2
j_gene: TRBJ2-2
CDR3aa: CATALAENTGELFF
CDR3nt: TGTGCCACAGCGCTAGCGGAGAACACCGGGGAGCTGTTTTTT

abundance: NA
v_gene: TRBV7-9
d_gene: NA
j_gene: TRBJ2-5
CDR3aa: CASSSPGKETQYF
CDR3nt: TGTGCCAGCAGCTCGCCAGGAAAAGAGACCCAGTACTTC

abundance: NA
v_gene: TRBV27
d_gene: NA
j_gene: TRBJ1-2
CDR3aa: CASSSLQGVDNYGYTF
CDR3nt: TGTGCCAGCAGTTCTCTTCAGGGTGTCGATAACTATGGCTACACCTTC

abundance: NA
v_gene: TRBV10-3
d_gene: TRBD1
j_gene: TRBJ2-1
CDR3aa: CAIMGDSHYNEQFF
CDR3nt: TGTGCCATCATGGGGGACAGCCATTACAATGAGCAGTTCTTC

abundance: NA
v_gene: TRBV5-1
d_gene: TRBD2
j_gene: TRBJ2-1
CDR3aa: CASSSSGSDYNEQFF
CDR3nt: TGCGCCAGCAGTTCAAGCGGGAGCGACTACAATGAGCAGTTCTTC

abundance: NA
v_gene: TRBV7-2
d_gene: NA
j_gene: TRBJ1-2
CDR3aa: CASSSPVGGGAGYTF
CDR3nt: TGTGCCAGCAGCTCCCCTGTGGGTGGGGGGGCCGGCTACACCTTC